Presented here are 5 T cell receptor beta chains from one specimen sequenced in a study of graft-versus-host responses after intestinal transplantation. Generated by immunoSEQ multiplex PCR, the TCRdb table keeps only in-frame clones and is missing some. There are about 92,000 clones in the sample; less than 90% occur only once, and 17% lies in the top ten. Their antigens are not known. The sequencing used unstimulated CD8+ T cells sorted from spleen or lymph node cells, collected before intestinal transplant. These TCRs come from a human donor who received an intestinal transplant.

Details on this clone: Additional DNA sequences in this sample encode the identical CDR3. The chain is built from TRBV7-9 and TRBJ1-1; a possible D gene is TRBD1 (5 bases). CDR3 length equals 12 residues. With 5 bases removed from V and 5 bases from J, the gap between germline ends came to 9 bases. CDR1 is SEHNR and CDR2 is FQNEAQ in the germline V gene (reference sequence). As DNA, the CDR3 is TGTGCCAGCAGCGTGGGGGGAACTGAAGCTTTCTTT. It specifies CASSVGGTEAFF.

This clone turned up a few times. The gene calls are TRBV2 and TRBJ2-2; D may be TRBD2 (5 bases). V lost 6 bases, J lost 9 bases, and 11 bases lay in between. Germline V gene sequence: CDR1 SNHLY, CDR2 FYNNEI. The CDR3 sequence is 12 residues long. As DNA, the CDR3 is TGTGCCAGCAGCGCCCTAGCCCGGGAGCTGTTTTTT. Its translation: CASSALARELFF.

This chain uses TRBV5-4 with TRBJ2-4; D call uncertain. In germline, CDR1 is SGHNT, CDR2 YYREEE (reference sequence). Trimming cost V 2 bases and J 8 bases, with 14 bases left between them. The CDR3 sequence is 14 residues long. CDR3 DNA sequence: TGTGCCAGCAGCTTTGGCCGTAATGGAGACATTCAGTACTTC. Its translation: CASSFGRNGDIQYF.

This clone was observed a few times. V usage is TRBV10-3 and J usage is TRBJ2-7; possibly TRBD1 for D (5 bases). The CDR3 contains 15 residues. V was cut by 0 bases and J by 2 bases, with 11 bases left in between. Germline CDR1 and CDR2: ENHRY and SYGVKD. CDR3 in amino acids: CAISESDIAPYEQYF. The CDR3 coding sequence is TGTGCCATCAGTGAGTCGGACATTGCACCCTACGAGCAGTACTTC.

The chain couples TRBV5-5 to TRBJ2-1; D unclear. The CDR3 consists of 11 residues. V was pared by 3 bases and J by 8 bases, with 6 bases between. Germline V CDR1 and CDR2: SGHKS, YYEKEE (reference sequence). CDR3 sequence (DNA): TGTGCCAGCAGCTCTGGGGATGAGCAGTTCTTC. Encoded protein: CASSSGDEQFF.